A single sample gave rise to the 19 T cell receptor beta chains below, sequenced in a study of blood T cell repertoires in COVID-19. Sequenced by immunoSEQ multiplex PCR; TCRdb stores in-frame clones only, minus some. The sample carries a few hundred thousand clones, 70% to 90% recorded once. The material sequenced was peripheral blood. The receptors were gathered from a woman aged 70-85 years with active or convalescent COVID-19.

V and J are TRBV19 and TRBJ2-1; a possible D gene is TRBD2 (6 bases). Germline CDR1 reads LNHDA; CDR2 reads SQIVND (reference sequence). V shed 8 bases and J shed 7 bases, with 9 bases lying between them. This CDR3 is 11 amino acids long. CDR3 sequence: CASRGWNEQFF. The CDR3 nucleotides are TGTGCCAGTCGGGGGTGGAATGAGCAGTTCTTC.

This sequence joins TRBV7-2 and TRBJ1-6; 11 positions match TRBD1. Germline CDR1 is SGHTA and CDR2 is FQGNSA. CDR3 length: 13 amino acids. Trimming at V came to 8 bases and at J to 8 bases, leaving 2 bases not matched to a gene. The CDR3, as DNA: TGTGCCAGCCGGGACAGGGGGGATTCACCCCTCCACTTT. Protein product: CASRDRGDSPLHF.

The chain is built from TRBV7-9 and TRBJ2-7; TRBD2 aligns across 9 bases. V lost 0 bases and J lost 3; bases outside the gene matches: 6. Germline-derived CDR1 and CDR2 are SEHNR and FQNEAQ (reference sequence). This CDR3 is built from 16 residues. CDR3 amino acids: CASSLAVGSGGYEQYF. The CDR3 DNA reads TGTGCCAGCAGCTTAGCTGTGGGTAGCGGGGGCTACGAGCAGTACTTC.

The rearrangement joins TRBV11-3 to TRBJ1-4; D possibly corresponds to TRBD1 (5 bases). This CDR3 contains 15 residues. Germline V lookup: CDR1 SGHNT, CDR2 YENEEA. V lost 6 bases to trimming and J lost 4 bases, with 15 bases between them. The CDR3 DNA follows: TGTGCCAGCAGTCCAAGACAGAGCTGTAATGAAAAACTGTTTTTT. It specifies CASSPRQSCNEKLFF.

This chain joins TRBV20-1 and TRBJ2-5; the match to TRBD2 covers 13 bases. The CDR3 totals 15 residues. V trimming: 3 bases; J trimming: 3 bases; junction bases outside the gene matches: 4. Germline CDR1 and CDR2: DFQATT and SNEGSKA (reference sequence). CDR3 amino acids: CSASGLAGVEETQYF. CDR3 DNA: TGCAGTGCTAGTGGACTAGCGGGGGTTGAAGAGACCCAGTACTTC.

The CDR3 protein is CASSAGQGNSPLHF. CDR3 bases: TGTGCCAGCAGCGCGGGACAGGGGAATTCACCCCTCCACTTT. The J gene is TRBJ1-6, the V gene TRBV11-2, with 10 positions matching TRBD1. The CDR3 runs to 14 residues. The V gene end was trimmed by 5 bases and the J gene end by 7 bases; junction bases not matched to a gene: 2. The germline CDR1 and CDR2 sequences are SGHAT and FQNNGV.

The chain carries TRBV7-2 and TRBJ1-1; no reliable D call. Germline loops: CDR1 SGHTA, CDR2 FQGNSA. The CDR3 has 13 residues. The V end lost 5 bases, the J end lost 9 bases, and 16 bases lay between the germline ends. The CDR3 reads CASSPLSPEKAFF. The CDR3 nucleotides read TGTGCCAGCAGCCCCCTGTCGCCCGAGAAAGCTTTCTTT.

The sample holds a few counts of this clone. The rearrangement uses TRBV7-2 and TRBJ2-2; perhaps TRBD1 as D (6 bases). With 5 bases removed from V and 5 bases from J, the gap between germline ends came to 15 bases. The CDR3 has 15 amino acids. Germline V CDR1 and CDR2: SGHTA, FQGNSA. Here the CDR3 reads CASSHGTFGTGELFF. As DNA, the CDR3 is TGTGCCAGCAGCCATGGGACATTCGGAACCGGGGAGCTGTTTTTT.

The chain couples TRBV24-1 to TRBJ2-1; 8 bases line up with TRBD1. This CDR3 region has 11 residues. In germline, CDR1 is KGHDR, CDR2 SFDVKD. J gave up 7 bases and V 9 bases, and 1 base lay outside the gene matches. CDR3 sequence: CATQGANEQFF. The DNA of the CDR3 is TGTGCCACCCAGGGGGCGAATGAGCAGTTCTTC.

In DNA, the CDR3 is TGTGCCAGCAGGCCACAGGGGCCGAGCTCCTACAATGAGCAGTTCTTC. It translates to CASRPQGPSSYNEQFF. J is TRBJ2-1 and V is TRBV5-4; 7 nucleotides match TRBD1. This CDR3 region has 16 residues. Germline CDR1 and CDR2: SGHNT and YYREEE (reference sequence). J gave up 0 bases and V 5 bases, and 8 bases lay outside the gene matches. Variable domain in full (rest from reference TRBV5-4 and TRBJ2-1): ETGVTQSPTHLIKTRGQQVTLRCSSQSGHNTVSWYQQALGQGPQFIFQYYREEENGRGNFPPRFSGLQFPNYSSELNVNALELDDSALYLCASRPQGPSSYNEQFFGPGTRLTVL.

The chain is built from TRBV20-1 and TRBJ1-3; a weak D match, TRBD1 (5 bases). The CDR3 runs 13 residues. V shed 3 bases and J shed 8 bases, with 14 bases lying between them. Germline assignment: CDR1 DFQATT and CDR2 SNEGSKA (reference sequence). The CDR3 loop reads CSASASGRDTIYF. CDR3 nucleotides: TGCAGTGCTAGTGCCTCAGGGAGGGACACCATATATTTT.

This clone was picked up one time. This sequence joins TRBV4-1 and TRBJ1-5; TRBD1 agrees at 10 bases. The CDR3 consists of 15 residues. CDR1 and CDR2 from the germline V gene are MGHRA and YSYEKL. With V trimmed by 2 bases and J by 6 bases, 4 bases remained unmatched. The CDR3 protein is CASSQSGTGVQPQHF. CDR3 coding DNA: TGCGCCAGCAGCCAATCCGGGACAGGGGTTCAGCCCCAGCATTTT.

The genes are TRBV5-4 and TRBJ2-1; TRBD2 agrees at 7 bases. Germline V gene lookup returns CDR1 SGHNT and CDR2 YYREEE (reference sequence). V dropped 0 bases and J dropped 4; count of bases not matched to a gene: 4. The CDR3 covers 15 residues. The CDR3 coding sequence is TGTGCCAGCAGCTTGGCGGCGGGGGAATACAATGAGCAGTTCTTC. It yields the protein CASSLAAGEYNEQFF.

The chain employs TRBV10-2 and TRBJ1-1; the match to TRBD1 covers 7 bases. Per the germline V gene, CDR1 is WSHSY and CDR2 is SAAADI. This CDR3 is 14 amino acids long. V lost 6 bases, J lost 4 bases, and 8 bases stayed unmatched. The CDR3 coding sequence is TGCGCCAGCAGAGGACAGGAGCTGATCACTGAAGCTTTCTTT. Its translation: CASRGQELITEAFF.

The V call is TRBV24-1, the J call TRBJ2-3; no clear D. Germline CDR1 is KGHDR and CDR2 is SFDVKD. V gave up 5 bases and J gave up 5 bases, with 4 bases separating them. The CDR3 is 11 amino acids. Written as DNA, the CDR3 is TGTGCCACCAGTGGTATAGATACGCAGTATTTT. It encodes CATSGIDTQYF.

This chain connects TRBV7-9 to TRBJ2-5; the match to TRBD2 covers 13 bases. The CDR3 totals 18 residues. The germline V gene has CDR1 SEHNR and CDR2 FQNEAQ (reference sequence). V dropped 2 bases and J dropped 5; count of bases not matched to a gene: 11. The CDR3 sequence is CASSLTGTSGDPRETQYF. CDR3 DNA: TGTGCCAGCAGCTTAACCGGGACTAGCGGGGACCCGAGGGAGACCCAGTACTTC. The full variable domain, in which reference TRBV7-9 and TRBJ2-5 provide the parts outside the CDR3, is DTGVSQNPRHKITKRGQNVTFRCDPISEHNRLYWYRQTLGQGPEFLTYFQNEAQLEKSRLLSDRFSAERPKGSFSTLEIQRTEQGDSAMYLCASSLTGTSGDPRETQYFGPGTRLLVL.

The V and J genes are TRBV27 and TRBJ1-2; perhaps TRBD1 as D (6 bases). V dropped 4 bases and J dropped 11 bases, with 17 bases sitting between them. CDR1 is MNHEY and CDR2 is SMNVEV in the germline V gene (reference sequence). There are 13 residues in the CDR3. CDR3 sequence reads: CASSWAGEYAYTF. Written as DNA, the CDR3 is TGTGCCAGCAGTTGGGCAGGGGAGTATGCTTACACCTTC.

V is TRBV25-1 and J is TRBJ2-7; TRBD1 matches 10 bases. The CDR3 is made up of 14 amino acids. Germline-derived CDR1 and CDR2 are MGHDK and SYGVNS. The V and J ends lost 4 bases and 7 bases, in that order; junction bases with no gene match: 7. The CDR3 DNA reads TGTGCCAGCAGTGTCCCAGGACAGGGGGGAGAGCAGTACTTC. Translation gives CASSVPGQGGEQYF.

This chain joins TRBV3-1 (or the pseudogene TRBV3-2) and TRBJ1-5; D possibly corresponds to TRBD1 (5 bases). V was pared by 0 bases and J by 4 bases, with 16 bases between. Germline CDR1 and CDR2: LGHDT and YNNKEL (reference sequence). CDR3 size: 17 residues. CDR3 amino acids: CASSQDNRTNLNQPQHF. The CDR3 coding sequence is TGTGCCAGCAGCCAAGATAACCGGACAAACCTTAATCAGCCCCAGCATTTT.